This T cell receptor beta chain is drawn from a study of blood T cell repertoires in COVID-19. This clone appeared once. Other DNA sequences from this sample encode an identical CDR3 as well. The CDR3 totals 13 residues. V lost 2 bases, J lost 4 bases, and 8 bases lay in between. The germline CDR1 and CDR2 sequences are SEHNR and FQNEAQ (reference sequence). Assay used: immunoSEQ multiplex PCR; TCRdb lists only in-frame clones, some missing. The top ten clones hold less than 9.5% of a sample with 200,000 to 250,000 clones, around 86% of them seen once. Sequenced material: peripheral blood. The chain combines TRBV7-9 with TRBJ1-1; no reliable D call. The clonotype comes from a woman aged 80 or older with COVID-19, enrolled during active disease. CDR3 region: CASSLSGGTEAFF. CDR3 in DNA: TGTGCCAGCAGCTTATCGGGAGGCACTGAAGCTTTCTTT.